This note documents a single T cell receptor beta chain sequence. Its antigen is undetermined. The table came from immunoSEQ multiplex PCR; TCRdb's copy has only in-frame clones and leaves some out. The sample lists roughly 2.1 million clones, 93% occurring once. Germline V gives CDR1 MNHEY, CDR2 SMNVEV (reference sequence). Trimming took 0 bases from V and 5 from J; bases not matched to a gene: 7. The length of the CDR3 is 16 residues. This sample was taken from a study of shared clonotypes between healthy human individuals. Study-wide findings and caveats: Sequencing depth was a factor that was expected to affect clonotype sharing among donors. The four-donor shared clonotypes exceeded non-shared clonotypes in generation probability, with non-shared ones scoring lower. In four donors, around 5.5% of naive CD4 clonotypes appeared in common.

Terminally differentiated effector memory CD45RA+ cells were excluded by CCR7 positive selection of CD45RO-negative cells. This sequence joins TRBV27 and TRBJ2-5; 9 bases line up with TRBD1. This receptor was taken from a man younger than 35 in good health. Some clones in this sample may be carry-over from other donors' samples. The sample taken for sequencing was naive CD8+ T cells from PBMCs. Written as DNA, the CDR3 is TGTGCCAGCAGTTTATCCCCCGGGACAGGGTTGGAGACCCAGTACTTC. Its protein is CASSLSPGTGLETQYF.